This TCR beta chain was recovered during a study of T cell responses to AZD1222 COVID-19 vaccine. Findings and limits, study-wide: Baseline seropositivity characterized only a handful of AZD1222 recipients. Unmutated variant regions are reportedly the target of nearly half of TCRs that are spike-specific. The donor group comprised mostly white British people and more females; the analysis possibly underestimated clonal diversity.

TCRdb's copy holds only in-frame clones and misses some; the assay was immunoSEQ multiplex PCR. The sample includes over 55,000 clones, 84% of them seen just once. The J segment lost 8 bases and the V segment lost 4 bases, leaving 14 bases of the junction unmatched. This CDR3 comprises 16 residues. Germline V CDR1 and CDR2: MNHNS, SASEGT. Notes on this clone: Antigen: not known.

This chain joins TRBV6-1 and TRBJ1-2; 9 bases line up with TRBD1. The sequence came from an adult in good health. The sample in question was peripheral blood, obtained on day 0 of AZD1222 vaccination. This CDR3 is CASSAPSGGQGWGYTF. CDR3 sequence (DNA): TGTGCCAGCAGTGCTCCTTCGGGTGGACAGGGGTGGGGCTACACCTTC.